This TCR beta chain was documented in a study of shared clonotypes between healthy human individuals. The overall study: Donor ages ranged 18 to 49 years: a couple of women, a few men.

Remarks on this clone: The antigen is unknown.

The repertoire was sequenced with immunoSEQ multiplex PCR; TCRdb's copy has only in-frame clones and lacks some. The sample lists 2 million to 2.5 million clones, approximately 96% occurring once. General observations from the study: Non-shared clonotypes had lower generation probabilities than those shared by all four donors.

Trimming took 0 bases from V and 8 from J, leaving 11 bases between them. Germline V CDR1 and CDR2: MNHEY, SVGAGI. This CDR3 spans 14 amino acids. The chain recombines TRBV6-5 with TRBJ1-5; unclear D gene. Sequenced: naive CD4+ T cells sorted from blood. This sample's subset: CD45RA+ positively selected. The TCR was taken from a man aged 18 to 30 in good health. In nucleotides, the CDR3 is TGTGCCAGCAGTTACTCTACATTATTCGAGCCCCAGCATTTT. Protein product: CASSYSTLFEPQHF.